This T cell receptor beta chain was sequenced for a study of technical replicates of blood from a handful of donors. This clone came up once. Method: immunoSEQ multiplex PCR; TCRdb's copy keeps in-frame clones and lacks some. The top ten clones hold approximately 0.2% of a sample with about 80,000 clones, 95% to 98% of them seen once. The sequence came from a human donor in good health. The source material was T cells isolated from PBMCs.

The CDR3 here is CSVRTGSEQFF. In nucleotides, the CDR3 is TGCAGCGTTAGGACAGGGTCTGAGCAGTTCTTC. The chain is built from TRBV29-1 and TRBJ2-1; 8 bases fit TRBD1. There are 11 residues in the CDR3. V lost 5 bases to trimming and J lost 9 bases; unmatched junction nucleotides: 3. Germline lookup yields CDR1 SQVTM and CDR2 ANQGSEA.